A single TCR beta chain is shown here with its context. Germline CDR1 LNHDA, CDR2 SQIVND (reference sequence). The CDR3 sequence is 13 residues long. Trimming removed 7 bases from V and 10 bases from J; junction bases left unmatched: 9. This entry is derived from a study of blood T cell repertoires in COVID-19. Study context: Researchers got acute and convalescent COVID-19 samples from the United States, Italy and Spain. T cells, B-cell-depleted T cells, or PBMCs provided the cDNA or gDNA that served as material.

As originally analysed: Estimation of nucleated cell counts relied on the amplification of reference gene primers. TCRdb keeps only in-frame clones here, not all; method: immunoSEQ multiplex PCR. V and J calls and clone size are given by that table; D and trimming were obtained from the DNA. The sample shows 150,000 to 200,000 clones, 70% to 90% of them seen only once. The chain recombines TRBV19 with TRBJ2-7, with 11 bases identical to TRBD2. Input material: peripheral blood. The receptor was isolated from a human donor in a cohort sampled during active COVID-19. CDR3 DNA: TGTGCCAGTAACCCCGGGACTAGCGGTAAACAGTACTTC. Its protein is CASNPGTSGKQYF.